This T cell receptor beta chain was documented in a study of vaccination and CD4 T cells after COVID-19. Study summary: The cells in question were stimulated using overlapping spike peptides derived from SARS-CoV-2, HCoV-NL63, HCoV-OC43 and HCoV-229E.

Researchers used the Oncomine TCR Beta short-read assay to sequence DNA from cultured CD4+ T cells. It was from cultured CD4+ T cells that genomic DNA was extracted. One entry per CDR3 protein results from TCRdb running MiXCR on the PCR reads. Of under 10,000 distinct CDR3 sequences in the sample, about a third were seen once. Whole-study findings and limits: Convalescent patients' vaccine-specific clones were spike mono-reactive in 304 of 307 cases.

Stated treatment: approximately nine-day PBMC culture with coronavirus spike peptide pools or control peptides (ViraFEST assay). One should note that the unexposed donor's CD4+ T cells were collected before the COVID-19 pandemic (2011-2018). Using peptide pools, antigen-specific T cells were expanded in ViraFEST before TCRs were sequenced. Cells permitting, SARS-CoV-2 S/N served as probes for unexposed-donor CD4+ T cells, and four cold-coronavirus spikes did too. Comment on this clonotype: No antigen is known for it.

The TCR was taken from a human donor in good health. What was sequenced was CD4+ T cells from blood, cultured in vitro.

CDR3 in amino acids: CASSLVGGRAAETQYF. In DNA form, the CDR3 reads TGTGCCAGCAGCTTAGTTGGCGGGAGGGCCGCGGAGACCCAGTACTTC. J is TRBJ2-5 and V is TRBV7-2; 9 positions match TRBD2. This CDR3 has 16 residues. Germline lookup yields CDR1 SGHTA and CDR2 FQGNSA. The trim removed 1 base at V and 5 bases at J, leaving 8 bases unmatched.